These T cell receptor beta chains were read from a single sample in a study of shared clonotypes between healthy human individuals. Here immunoSEQ multiplex PCR was the method, and the copy in TCRdb shows in-frame clones only, minus some. The data hold 2,500,000 or so clones, with over 85% observed a single time. Sequencing used naive CD4+ T cells from PBMCs. The receptors were gathered from a man aged 18 to 29 in good health. Some clones in this sample may be carry-over from other donors' samples. CDR3s leave out the opening cysteine and the closing phenylalanine or tryptophan.

v_gene	j_gene	CDR3aa
TRBV6-6	TRBJ2-3	ASKGGLVADTQY
TRBV5-1	TRBJ1-1	ASSLNGEAF
TRBV7-8	TRBJ1-1	ASSLVPSGSLNTEAF
TRBV6-5	TRBJ2-7	ASSFTGTGGYEQY
TRBV5-6	NA	ASSTSGRIIYEQY
TRBV5-8	TRBJ1-5	ASSRIRDAFIFPQH
TRBV11-3	TRBJ2-5	ASSRGGGETQY
TRBV5-1	TRBJ1-2	ASSAEGGYT
TRBV28	TRBJ2-7	ASLDGLRDEQY
TRBV28	TRBJ2-1	ASSTRSTGLDNEQF
TRBV2	TRBJ1-1	ASSEGGVLEAF
TRBV4-1	TRBJ1-5	ASSQDWGGQPQH
TRBV9	TRBJ2-3	ASSGSPGTDTQY
TRBV5-1	TRBJ2-1	ASSTGGSYNEQF
TRBV9	TRBJ1-2	ASSVEGTNYGYT
TRBV5-1	TRBJ1-5	ASSLEGVQPQH
TRBV7-9	TRBJ1-4	ASSLRTRGEKLF
TRBV25-1	TRBJ2-4	ASSESSSGDENIQY
TRBV12-5	TRBJ2-7	ASGIPERRAYEQY
TRBV9	TRBJ1-5	ASSVAGGQPQH
TRBV9	TRBJ2-7	ASSEGTSGRGWSYEQY
TRBV9	TRBJ1-5	ASSVGSSQPQH
TRBV2	TRBJ2-2	ASSDWDVQNTGELF
TRBV11-1	TRBJ1-1	ASGYSPAHRDTEAF
TRBV7-3	TRBJ2-5	ASSLSVTGEIQY
TRBV27	TRBJ2-5	ASGSSLGYQETQY
TRBV29-1	TRBJ1-2	SVEWSGSGWYGYT
TRBV2	TRBJ1-4	ASSGQLPTNEKLF
TRBV28	TRBJ2-7	ASSTLGRRTTYEQY
TRBV5-8	TRBJ1-3	ASSLIQGASGNTIY
TRBV25-1	TRBJ2-7	ASSARRDRTYEQY